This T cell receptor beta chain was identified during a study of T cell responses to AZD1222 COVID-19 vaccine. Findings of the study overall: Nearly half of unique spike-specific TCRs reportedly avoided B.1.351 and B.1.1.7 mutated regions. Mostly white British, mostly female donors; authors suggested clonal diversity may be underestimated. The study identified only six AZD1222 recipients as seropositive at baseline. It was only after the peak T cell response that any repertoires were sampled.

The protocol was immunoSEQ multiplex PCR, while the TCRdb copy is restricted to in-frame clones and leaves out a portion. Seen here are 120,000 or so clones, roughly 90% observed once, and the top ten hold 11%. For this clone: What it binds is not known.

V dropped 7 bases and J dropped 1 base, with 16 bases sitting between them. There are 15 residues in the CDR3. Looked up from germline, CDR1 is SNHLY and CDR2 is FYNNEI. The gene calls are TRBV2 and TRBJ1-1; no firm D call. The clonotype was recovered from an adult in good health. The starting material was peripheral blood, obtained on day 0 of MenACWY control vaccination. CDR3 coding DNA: TGTGCCAGCAAATCCCAGACGGTAACGAACACTGAAGCTTTCTTT. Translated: CASKSQTVTNTEAFF.